In its sample, the clone carrying this T cell receptor (beta chain) was seen a few times. What it binds is unknown. The entry originates in a study of T-cell reconstitution after alpha-beta-depleted transplantation in children. Study results and caveats: Some patients owed their high day-60 TCRbeta diversity to surviving recipient T cells and thymic progenitors. Reportedly, alpha-beta T cells present about two months post-transplant originated from several hundred expanded clones of graft origin. A year had passed since transplant, and T-cell counts and diversity by then came mostly from newly produced T cells.

Unique molecular identifiers were used to barcode this TCRbeta library. MiXCR, applied by TCRdb to the PCR reads, yields one record per CDR3 protein. The profile shows hundreds of thousands of distinct CDR3 sequences, around a sixth of them singletons. This CDR3 has 12 amino acids. V gave up 5 bases and J gave up 5 bases, with 7 bases separating them. J is TRBJ2-1 and V is TRBV12-3 or TRBV12-4; D uncertain. This clonotype originated in a male patient between 2 and 10 years old who had a stem cell transplant for acute lymphoblastic leukemia, so the T cells may come from the graft donor. The source was PBMCs, mostly from graft donor cells, collected 360 days after TCRalphabeta/CD19-depleted stem cell transplant. The CDR3 DNA is TGTGCCAGCAGTCTCCTCCACAATGAGCAGTTCTTC. The encoded protein is CASSLLHNEQFF.